The 8 T cell receptor beta chains below all came from one sample that was sequenced in a study of beta chain features in type 1 diabetes. Since all of the isolated RNA was reverse transcribed, expressed TCRB transcripts were what got sequenced. Produced via immunoSEQ multiplex PCR; TCRdb's table is partial and in-frame only. The sample carries hundreds of thousands of clones, roughly 8% recorded once. The specimen sequenced was central memory CD4+ T cells from blood. These receptors were collected from a woman in her late teens or twenties in good health.

The CDR3 spells CASSLRERAKNIQYF. CDR3 coding DNA: TGTGCCAGCAGTTTGAGGGAAAGGGCCAAAAACATTCAGTACTTC. The chain uses TRBV28 and TRBJ2-4; weak D call: TRBD2 (5 bases). The CDR3 totals 15 residues. Trimming pared 3 bases from V and 1 base from J, leaving 10 bases between. The germline CDR1 and CDR2 sequences are MDHEN and SYDVKM.

This clone has just a few counts. This sequence joins TRBV21-1 and TRBJ2-6; the DNA was not compared with TRBD1, the D call given in the table. TRBV21-1 constitutes a pseudogene. The CDR3 length is 19 residues. CDR3 amino acids: CASSKGQGGSQPEANVLTF. As DNA, the CDR3 is TGTGCCAGCAGCAAGGGACAGGGGGGCTCCCAACCTGAGGCCAACGTCCTGACTTTC.

The rearrangement joins TRBV6-5 to TRBJ1-5; D gene unclear. Trimming pared 5 bases from V and 9 bases from J, leaving 17 bases between. CDR3 length equals 14 residues. Germline-derived CDR1 and CDR2 are MNHEY and SVGAGI. The chain's CDR3 is CASSPNLLNWPQHF. DNA of the CDR3: TGTGCCAGCAGTCCCAACCTGCTCAATTGGCCCCAGCATTTT.

The chain carries TRBV29-1 and TRBJ1-1; the match to TRBD1 covers 8 bases. The CDR3 loop spans 14 amino acids. The trim removed 6 bases at V and 7 bases at J, leaving 13 bases unmatched. The germline V gene encodes CDR1 SQVTM and CDR2 ANQGSEA. The CDR3 nucleotides read TGCAGCGTGGGAGGACAGGGATTGCTCGTTGAAGCTTTCTTT. Its translation: CSVGGQGLLVEAFF.

This clone was observed a few times. V usage is TRBV2 and J usage is TRBJ2-5; 9 bases map to TRBD2. CDR3 size: 13 residues. CDR1 is SNHLY and CDR2 is FYNNEI in the germline V gene. With V trimmed by 6 bases and J by 3 bases, 2 bases remained unmatched. For the CDR3, the DNA is TGTGCCAGCAGCGGACTAGCGAAAGAGACCCAGTACTTC. This translates into CASSGLAKETQYF. The complete variable domain, with remaining parts taken from reference TRBV2 and TRBJ2-5, reads EPEVTQTPSHQVTQMGQEVILRCVPISNHLYFYWYRQILGQKVEFLVSFYNNEISEKSEIFDDQFSVERPDGSNFTLKIRSTKLEDSAMYFCASSGLAKETQYFGPGTRLLVL.

This chain uses TRBV27 with TRBJ2-7; 9 nucleotides agree with TRBD1. CDR3 length: 14 residues. J gave up 3 bases and V 8 bases, and 8 bases lay outside the gene matches. Germline loops: CDR1 MNHEY, CDR2 SMNVEV (reference sequence). The CDR3 loop is CASGGDRVRYEQYF. The CDR3 DNA reads TGTGCCAGCGGCGGGGACAGGGTTCGCTACGAGCAGTACTTC.

This clone appeared a few times. V usage is TRBV2 and J usage is TRBJ2-7; 15 positions agree with TRBD2. Germline V gene data show CDR1 as SNHLY and CDR2 as FYNNEI. The CDR3 covers 15 residues. V lost 6 bases and J lost 5; bases outside the gene matches: 5. This CDR3 is CASRTGTSGRNEQYF. DNA of the CDR3: TGTGCCAGCAGGACCGGGACTAGCGGGAGGAACGAGCAGTACTTC. Using reference TRBV2 and TRBJ2-7 for the parts outside the CDR3, the full variable domain is EPEVTQTPSHQVTQMGQEVILRCVPISNHLYFYWYRQILGQKVEFLVSFYNNEISEKSEIFDDQFSVERPDGSNFTLKIRSTKLEDSAMYFCASRTGTSGRNEQYFGPGTRLTVT.

The V gene is TRBV5-6, the J gene TRBJ2-5; D is ambiguous. Germline V gene data show CDR1 as SGHDT and CDR2 as YYEEEE. Trimming stripped 0 bases from V and 5 bases from J, with 5 bases between. The CDR3 contains 12 residues. The DNA of the CDR3 is TGTGCCAGCAGCTTGGAGGCGGAGACCCAGTACTTC. Amino acid sequence: CASSLEAETQYF.